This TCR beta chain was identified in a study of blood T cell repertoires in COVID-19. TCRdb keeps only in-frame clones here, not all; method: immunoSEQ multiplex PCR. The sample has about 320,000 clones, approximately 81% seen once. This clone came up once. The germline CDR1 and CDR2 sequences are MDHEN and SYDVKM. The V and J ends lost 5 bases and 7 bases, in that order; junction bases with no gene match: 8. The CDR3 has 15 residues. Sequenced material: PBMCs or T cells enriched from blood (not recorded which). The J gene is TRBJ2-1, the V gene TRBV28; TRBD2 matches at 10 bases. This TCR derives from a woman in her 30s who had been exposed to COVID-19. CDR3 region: CASSQRTSGNNEQFF. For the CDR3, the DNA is TGTGCCAGCAGTCAGCGGACTAGCGGAAATAATGAGCAGTTCTTC.